The entry that follows covers one TCR beta chain sequence. The target antigen is unknown. The sample comes from a study of cytomegalovirus exposure and HLA in healthy donors. Study-level results: The authors later found TCR association rates varying by HLA locus, with DRB1 most and HLA-C fewest.

PCR was performed using 60 Vbeta and 13 Jbeta primers. Profiled with immunoSEQ multiplex PCR; TCRdb holds only in-frame clones, not every one. The sample holds about 170,000 clones, approximately 78% seen once. V lost 3 bases and J lost 6, with 14 bases in between. The CDR3 contains 14 residues. Germline V gene sequence: CDR1 LGHNA, CDR2 YSLEER. The TCR was taken from a human donor in good health. The chain employs TRBV4-3 and TRBJ1-1, with a weak D call TRBD1 (6 bases). The sequenced material came from PBMCs. The CDR3 DNA reads TGCGCCAGCAGCCAGGGAGGGGGAATCGCTGAAGCTTTCTTT. This encodes CASSQGGGIAEAFF.